The entry below gives a single T cell receptor beta chain sequence along with its context. This specimen comes from a study of human T cells and chemical hapten exposure. The time point denotes: patch test 3, about 24 weeks after DPC sensitization. Sample treatment: therapeutic diphenylcyclopropenone sensitization with weekly scalp DPC. Germline V gene sequence: CDR1 LNHNV, CDR2 YYDKDF (reference sequence). J was trimmed by 8 bases and V by 5 bases; bases with no gene match: 8. The CDR3 totals 16 residues. TCRdb re-called the RACE reads with MiXCR, one entry per CDR3 protein. This sample carries some 84,000 distinct CDR3 sequences, under 14% of them seen once, and the ten largest clones take about 4%.

The sequence came from a woman aged 45-65 years with alopecia areata. Some clones in this sample may be carry-over from other donors' samples. The sample was whole blood, taken in connection with sensitization to the hapten diphenylcyclopropenone (DPC). The V gene is TRBV15, the J gene TRBJ2-2; TRBD2 matches 13 bases. CDR3 residues: CATSGLGLAGVGELFF. The CDR3 DNA follows: TGTGCCACCAGCGGACTCGGACTAGCGGGAGTAGGGGAGCTGTTTTTT.